The source of this T cell receptor (beta chain) is a study of T cell responses to AZD1222 COVID-19 vaccine. Whole-study results and caveats: Most donors were white British, females outnumbered males, and clonal diversity was possibly underestimated. The number of AZD1222 recipients seropositive at baseline was only six. Spike was spanned by vaccine-associated CD4 TCRs, with dominance at 160-218 and 743-854.

Sequenced by immunoSEQ multiplex PCR; TCRdb stores in-frame clones only, minus some. The table has 130,000 or so clones, over 90% seen once. CDR1 and CDR2 (germline): MNHNS, SASEGT. V lost 5 bases and J lost 11; bases outside the gene matches: 18. The CDR3 is 17 amino acids. Concerning this clone itself: No antigen is known for it.

This chain joins TRBV6-1 and TRBJ2-3, with 11 bases that match TRBD2. This TCR derives from an adult in good health. Source: peripheral blood, taken on day 0 of AZD1222 vaccination. The chain's CDR3 is CASSKGRGVAGGPEQYF. The CDR3 DNA sequence: TGTGCCAGCAGTAAAGGCCGAGGGGTAGCGGGAGGGCCTGAGCAGTATTTT.